The 26 T cell receptor beta chains given below trace back to one sample, sequenced in a study of post-analysis software for immune sequencing data. Study findings and constraints: TRBV5-6, TRBV5-1 and TRBV20-1 were among about 5 TRBV segments more frequent in patients than controls.

Unique-molecular-identifier-tagged TCR beta cDNA libraries were used. TCRdb re-analysed the PCR reads in MiXCR, keeping a single row per CDR3 protein. The table has about 540,000 distinct CDR3 sequences, around 34% seen once; the top ten hold under 7%. Their target antigens are unknown. The sample taken for sequencing was blood. Every receptor here comes from a girl younger than 18 with multiple sclerosis.

This clonotype was seen a few times. J is TRBJ2-3 and V is TRBV5-1, with D possibly being TRBD1 (6 bases). In germline, CDR1 is SGHRS, CDR2 YFSETQ. V lost 0 bases to trimming and J lost 4 bases, with 12 bases between them. This CDR3 contains 15 residues. The CDR3 DNA reads TGCGCCAGCAGCTTGGCGGCAGGGGTAGCAGATACGCAGTATTTT. This gives the protein CASSLAAGVADTQYF.

The chain combines TRBV7-9 with TRBJ1-2; D unresolved. Germline V CDR1 and CDR2: SEHNR, FQNEAQ (reference sequence). V lost 5 bases and J lost 8, with 18 bases in between. The CDR3 is 14 amino acids. The CDR3 protein is CASSDRPAGGGYTF. Here the CDR3 DNA reads TGTGCCAGCAGCGATCGGCCGGCCGGCGGGGGCTACACCTTC.

V is TRBV9 and J is TRBJ1-6; 8 bases line up with TRBD1. The V gene end was trimmed by 4 bases and the J gene end by 11 bases; junction bases not matched to a gene: 5. The length of the CDR3 is 13 residues. In germline, CDR1 is SGDLS, CDR2 YYNGEE. Here the CDR3 reads CASSKGQGTPLHF. The CDR3 DNA is TGTGCCAGCAGCAAAGGACAGGGAACACCCCTCCACTTT. Full variable domain (rest looked up from reference TRBV9 and TRBJ1-6): DSGVTQTPKHLITATGQRVTLRCSPRSGDLSVYWYQQSLDQGLQFLIQYYNGEERAKGNILERFSAQQFPDLHSELNLSSLELGDSALYFCASSKGQGTPLHFGNGTRLTVT.

The chain couples TRBV20-1 to TRBJ2-1, with 12 bases that match TRBD2. Trimming cost V 3 bases and J 6 bases; bases outside gene matches: 6. Germline CDR1 is DFQATT and CDR2 is SNEGSKA (reference sequence). CDR3 length equals 15 residues. DNA of the CDR3: TGCAGTGCTAGCCTAACTAGCGGGGGGATCAATGAGCAGTTCTTC. This codes for CSASLTSGGINEQFF.

V usage is TRBV15 and J usage is TRBJ2-1, with D perhaps TRBD2 (6 bases). CDR1 is LNHNV, CDR2 YYDKDF, per germline (reference sequence). The CDR3 spans 15 residues. The ends were cut back, 2 bases at V and 5 bases at J, with 13 bases in the middle. CDR3 amino acids: CATSRSRLVDNEQFF. In DNA, the CDR3 is TGTGCCACCAGCAGATCCCGACTAGTTGACAATGAGCAGTTCTTC.

V and J are TRBV29-1 and TRBJ2-3, with a possible D match to TRBD2 (6 bases). In germline, CDR1 is SQVTM, CDR2 ANQGSEA. The CDR3 contains 15 residues. V lost 0 bases to trimming and J lost 0 bases, with 10 bases between them. The CDR3 sequence: CSVEDFGGSTDTQYF. CDR3 bases: TGCAGCGTTGAAGATTTTGGGGGGAGCACAGATACGCAGTATTTT.

The J gene is TRBJ2-7, the V gene TRBV6-5; 10 positions match TRBD2. In germline, CDR1 is MNHEY, CDR2 SVGAGI. The CDR3 consists of 16 residues. J was trimmed by 7 bases and V by 8 bases; bases with no gene match: 17. CDR3 DNA: TGTGCCAGCCTGGGTAGCGGGGGGACATCGGTCGGGGAGCAGTACTTC. This sequence encodes CASLGSGGTSVGEQYF.

Only a few counts were recorded for this clonotype. The chain combines TRBV5-1 with TRBJ2-7; the D call may be TRBD1 or TRBD2 (5 bases each). There are 16 residues in the CDR3. The germline V gene has CDR1 SGHRS and CDR2 YFSETQ. The V gene lost 0 bases and the J gene lost 0 bases, with 13 bases spanning the gap. The CDR3 is CASSLAPGRNSYEQYF. For the CDR3, the DNA is TGCGCCAGCAGCTTGGCCCCGGGACGTAACTCCTACGAGCAGTACTTC.

The rearrangement uses TRBV28 and TRBJ2-1; 9 positions match TRBD2. In germline, CDR1 is MDHEN, CDR2 SYDVKM. The trim removed 4 bases at V and 8 bases at J, leaving 9 bases unmatched. The CDR3 spans 15 residues. This chain's CDR3 is CASSSLAGWAHEQFF. The DNA of the CDR3 is TGTGCCAGCAGTTCCCTAGCGGGGTGGGCGCATGAGCAGTTCTTC.

The chain is built from TRBV7-9 and TRBJ1-6, with D unclear. Germline V gene data show CDR1 as SEHNR and CDR2 as FQNEAQ (reference sequence). V lost 2 bases, J lost 8 bases, and 7 bases lay in between. This CDR3 spans 13 amino acids. The CDR3 DNA reads TGTGCCAGCAGCTTATTAGATCATTCACCCCTCCACTTT. Protein: CASSLLDHSPLHF.

This CDR3 reads CASSSGVRQFF. The CDR3 bases are TGTGCCAGCAGCAGCGGGGTGAGGCAGTTCTTC. V is TRBV7-9 and J is TRBJ2-1; the match to TRBD2 covers 7 bases. Germline V gene lookup returns CDR1 SEHNR and CDR2 FQNEAQ (reference sequence). The CDR3 runs 11 residues. With V trimmed by 5 bases and J by 12 bases, 4 bases remained unmatched.

This clonotype was detected a few times. The chain recombines TRBV5-1 with TRBJ2-3, with 7 bases lining up with TRBD2. J gave up 6 bases and V 0 bases, and 7 bases lay outside the gene matches. Germline V gives CDR1 SGHRS, CDR2 YFSETQ. The CDR3 extends over 15 amino acids. This CDR3 reads CASSLAGGSLDTQYF. CDR3 sequence (DNA): TGCGCCAGCAGCTTGGCCGGGGGGTCTTTGGATACGCAGTATTTT.

The V gene is TRBV19, the J gene TRBJ1-2, with D hard to call. The CDR3 length is 12 residues. Trimming shortened V by 8 bases and J by 2 bases, and 9 bases separated the two germline ends. In germline, CDR1 is LNHDA, CDR2 SQIVND (reference sequence). CDR3 residues: CASAETNYGYTF. CDR3 in DNA: TGTGCCAGTGCCGAGACGAACTATGGCTACACCTTC.

This clonotype was counted at least ten times. The V and J genes are TRBV29-1 and TRBJ2-7, with a tentative D call TRBD1 (5 bases). CDR3 size: 14 residues. Germline CDR1 is SQVTM and CDR2 is ANQGSEA. V lost 4 bases to trimming and J lost 7 bases, with 20 bases between them. The CDR3 region has the DNA TGCAGCGTTGTTTATCGGCAAGGGGCCGGGGAGCAGTACTTC. Its translation: CSVVYRQGAGEQYF.

This clonotype has only a few counts. The chain is built from TRBV24-1 and TRBJ2-1; 10 bases line up with TRBD2. Germline lookup yields CDR1 KGHDR and CDR2 SFDVKD. This CDR3 comprises 19 residues. The V segment lost 2 bases and the J segment 8 bases; nucleotides outside the gene matches: 17. This CDR3 reads CATSDSAGTSVHPRDEQFF. For the CDR3, the DNA is TGTGCCACCAGTGATTCCGCCGGGACTAGCGTACATCCCAGGGATGAGCAGTTCTTC.

This clonotype was seen a handful of times. The chain uses TRBV27 and TRBJ2-5; D ambiguous. V was trimmed by 10 bases and J by 5 bases, leaving 11 bases between them. CDR1 MNHEY and CDR2 SMNVEV come from the germline V gene (reference sequence). This CDR3 is built from 11 residues. CDR3 coding DNA: TGTGCCACCCTACAGAGGGAGACCCAGTACTTC. The encoded protein is CATLQRETQYF.

As DNA, the CDR3 is TGCAGCGTTGCGGGGATAGAGACTGAAGCTTTCTTT. This gives the protein CSVAGIETEAFF. The V and J genes are TRBV29-1 and TRBJ1-1; D ambiguous. Germline CDR1 reads SQVTM; CDR2 reads ANQGSEA. V was cut by 4 bases and J by 5 bases, with 11 bases left in between. This CDR3 region has 12 residues.

The V and J genes are TRBV29-1 and TRBJ2-4, with D possibly TRBD2 on 5 matching bases. The J call may be in error: the DNA end matches TRBJ2-7 better. Per germline, CDR1 SQVTM and CDR2 ANQGSEA. CDR3 length: 12 amino acids. CDR3: CSVGGLNYEQYF. In nucleotides, the CDR3 is TGCAGCGTCGGTGGACTGAACTACGAGCAGTACTTC.

The chain joins TRBV15 to TRBJ1-4; D call uncertain. The CDR3 contains 18 residues. Trimming took off 0 bases at V and 4 bases at J, with 18 bases between the two ends. Germline CDR1 and CDR2: LNHNV and YYDKDF (reference sequence). CDR3 in amino acids: CATSRDSGFPYLNEKLFF. Written as DNA, the CDR3 is TGTGCCACCAGCAGAGATTCGGGTTTCCCATACCTTAATGAAAAACTGTTTTTT.

The rearrangement joins TRBV13 to TRBJ1-1; TRBD1 agrees at 7 bases. CDR3 length: 17 residues. V lost 8 bases and J lost 5; bases outside the gene matches: 20. Germline V CDR1 and CDR2: PRHDT, FYEKMQ (reference sequence). The chain's CDR3 is CASRSRERGRFGTEAFF. In DNA, the CDR3 is TGTGCCAGCCGGTCCCGGGAGAGGGGGCGCTTTGGGACTGAAGCTTTCTTT. The full variable domain, with the rest looked up from reference TRBV13 and TRBJ1-1, is AAGVIQSPRHLIKEKRETATLKCYPIPRHDTVYWYQQGPGQDPQFLISFYEKMQSDKGSIPDRFSAQQFSDYHSELNMSSLELGDSALYFCASRSRERGRFGTEAFFGQGTRLTVV.

This clonotype was detected a few times. The gene calls are TRBV7-9 and TRBJ2-4; either TRBD1 or TRBD2 may supply D (5 bases each). This CDR3 has 12 residues. Per the germline V gene, CDR1 is SEHNR and CDR2 is FQNEAQ (reference sequence). The V end was cut by 1 base, the J end by 11 bases, with 9 bases between. The CDR3 region has the DNA TGTGCCAGCAGCTTAGGGTGGGGACTTCAGTACTTC. It translates to CASSLGWGLQYF.

The J gene is TRBJ1-2, the V gene TRBV3-1; TRBD1 is a possible D gene (5 bases). The CDR3 loop spans 13 amino acids. The V gene's germline CDR1 is LGHDT and CDR2 YNNKEL (reference sequence). The V end was cut by 4 bases, the J end by 2 bases, with 8 bases between. CDR3 sequence (DNA): TGTGCCAGCAGCCGGGACGCGAACTATGGCTACACCTTC. This sequence encodes CASSRDANYGYTF. Using reference TRBV3-1 and TRBJ1-2 for the parts outside the CDR3, the full variable domain is DTAVSQTPKYLVTQMGNDKSIKCEQNLGHDTMYWYKQDSKKFLKIMFSYNNKELIINETVPNRFSPKSPDKAHLNLHINSLELGDSAVYFCASSRDANYGYTFGSGTRLTVV.

This sequence joins TRBV20-1 and TRBJ1-2; 7 nucleotides align to TRBD1. After removal of 5 bases from V and 3 bases from J, the junction contained 9 bases not matched to a gene. Germline V lookup: CDR1 DFQATT, CDR2 SNEGSKA (reference sequence). The CDR3 length is 14 residues. The CDR3 region has the DNA TGCAGTGCTGTCCTAGACAGGGCGGACTATGGCTACACCTTC. Its protein product is CSAVLDRADYGYTF.

This clonotype was picked up a small number of times. The chain recombines TRBV5-1 with TRBJ1-5; TRBD1 is a possible D gene (6 bases). Looked up from germline, CDR1 is SGHRS and CDR2 is YFSETQ. The CDR3 is made up of 14 amino acids. The V gene lost 4 bases and the J gene lost 7 bases, with 15 bases spanning the gap. CDR3 loop: CASSPEGGGQPQHF. The CDR3 DNA sequence: TGCGCCAGCAGCCCAGAGGGGGGAGGGCAGCCCCAGCATTTT.

The rearrangement uses TRBV7-9 and TRBJ2-3, with TRBD2 identical over 9 bases. J lost 1 base, V lost 6 bases, and 11 bases had no gene match. The CDR3 loop spans 17 amino acids. Germline CDR1 and CDR2: SEHNR and FQNEAQ (reference sequence). The CDR3 protein is CASRTRAAGGRTDTQYF. In nucleotides, the CDR3 is TGTGCCAGCAGGACCAGGGCAGCGGGGGGACGCACAGATACGCAGTATTTT.

The rearrangement links TRBV5-1 to TRBJ2-5; 7 nucleotides align to TRBD1. The germline V gene has CDR1 SGHRS and CDR2 YFSETQ. This CDR3 spans 17 amino acids. V shed 4 bases and J 10 bases; nucleotides not matched to a gene: 22. CDR3 loop: CASSQNRRGFSDRGQYF. The CDR3 DNA is TGCGCCAGCAGCCAAAACCGCAGGGGGTTCTCTGACCGGGGCCAGTACTTC.